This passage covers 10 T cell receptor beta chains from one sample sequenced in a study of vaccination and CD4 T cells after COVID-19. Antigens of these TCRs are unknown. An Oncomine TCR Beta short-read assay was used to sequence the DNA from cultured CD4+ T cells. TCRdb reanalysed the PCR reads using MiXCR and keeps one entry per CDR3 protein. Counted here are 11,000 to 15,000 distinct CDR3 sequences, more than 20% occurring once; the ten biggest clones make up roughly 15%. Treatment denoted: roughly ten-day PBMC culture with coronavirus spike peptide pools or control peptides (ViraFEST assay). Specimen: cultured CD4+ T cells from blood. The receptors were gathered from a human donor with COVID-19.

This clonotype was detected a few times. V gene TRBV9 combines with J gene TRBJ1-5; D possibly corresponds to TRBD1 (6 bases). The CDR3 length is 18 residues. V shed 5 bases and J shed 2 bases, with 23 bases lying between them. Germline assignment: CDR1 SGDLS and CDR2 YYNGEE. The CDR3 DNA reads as TGTGCCAGCAGACCCCCCGGACGGGGACACATTCGCAATCAGCCCCAGCATTTT. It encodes CASRPPGRGHIRNQPQHF.

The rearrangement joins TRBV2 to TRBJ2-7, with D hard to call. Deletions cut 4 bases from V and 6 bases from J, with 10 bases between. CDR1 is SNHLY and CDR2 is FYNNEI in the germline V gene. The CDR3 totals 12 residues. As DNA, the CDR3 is TGTGCCAGCAGTGCGTATGGGGTCGAGCAGTACTTC. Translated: CASSAYGVEQYF.

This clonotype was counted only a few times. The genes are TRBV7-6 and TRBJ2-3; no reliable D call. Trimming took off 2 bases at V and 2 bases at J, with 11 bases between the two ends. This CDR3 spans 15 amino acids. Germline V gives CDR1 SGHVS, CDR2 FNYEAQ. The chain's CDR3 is CASSLSDGTTDTQYF. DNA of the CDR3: TGTGCCAGCAGCTTATCGGACGGAACCACAGATACGCAGTATTTT.

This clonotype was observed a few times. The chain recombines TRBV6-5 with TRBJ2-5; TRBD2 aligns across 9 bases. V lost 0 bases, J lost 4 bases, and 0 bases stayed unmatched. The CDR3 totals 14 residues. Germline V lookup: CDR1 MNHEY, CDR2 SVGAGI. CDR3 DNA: TGTGCCAGCAGTTACTCGCGGGGGGGAGAGACCCAGTACTTC. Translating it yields CASSYSRGGETQYF.

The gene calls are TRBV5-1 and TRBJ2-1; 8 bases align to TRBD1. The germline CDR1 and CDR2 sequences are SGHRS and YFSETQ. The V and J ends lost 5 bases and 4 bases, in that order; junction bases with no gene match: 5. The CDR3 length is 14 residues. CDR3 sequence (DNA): TGCGCCAGCAGGGCGGGACAGGATTACAATGAGCAGTTCTTC. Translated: CASRAGQDYNEQFF.

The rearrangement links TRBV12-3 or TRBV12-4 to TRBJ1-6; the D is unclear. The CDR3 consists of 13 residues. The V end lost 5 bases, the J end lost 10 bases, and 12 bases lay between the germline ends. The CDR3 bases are TGTGCCAGCAGTCCACAGATGAACTCACCCCTCCACTTT. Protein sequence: CASSPQMNSPLHF.

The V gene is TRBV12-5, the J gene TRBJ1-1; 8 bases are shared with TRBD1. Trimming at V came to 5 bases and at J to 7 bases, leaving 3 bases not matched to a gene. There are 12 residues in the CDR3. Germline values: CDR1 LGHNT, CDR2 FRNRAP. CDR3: CASGKDRGEAFF. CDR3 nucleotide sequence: TGTGCTAGTGGTAAAGACAGGGGTGAAGCTTTCTTT. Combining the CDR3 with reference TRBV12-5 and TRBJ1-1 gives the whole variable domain DARVTQTPRHKVTEMGQEVTMRCQPILGHNTVFWYRQTMMQGLELLAYFRNRAPLDDSGMPKDRFSAEMPDATLATLKIQPSEPRDSAVYFCASGKDRGEAFFGQGTRLTVV.

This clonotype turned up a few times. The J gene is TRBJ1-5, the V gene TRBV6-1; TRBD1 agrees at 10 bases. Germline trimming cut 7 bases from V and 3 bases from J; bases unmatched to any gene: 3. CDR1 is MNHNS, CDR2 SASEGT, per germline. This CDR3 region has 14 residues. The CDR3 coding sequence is TGTGCCAGCACCGGGACAGGGGTCAATCAGCCCCAGCATTTT. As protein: CASTGTGVNQPQHF.

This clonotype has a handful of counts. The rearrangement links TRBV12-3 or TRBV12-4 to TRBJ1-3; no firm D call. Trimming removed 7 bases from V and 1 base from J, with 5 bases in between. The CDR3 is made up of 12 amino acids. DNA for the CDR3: TGTGCCAGCAACTTATCTGGAAACACCATATATTTT. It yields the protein CASNLSGNTIYF.

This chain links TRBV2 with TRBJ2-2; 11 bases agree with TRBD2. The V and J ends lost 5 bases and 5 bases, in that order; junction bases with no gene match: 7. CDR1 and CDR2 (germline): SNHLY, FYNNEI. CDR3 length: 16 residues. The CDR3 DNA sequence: TGTGCCAGCAGTAAACTAGCGGGGGCCGGAACCGGGGAGCTGTTTTTT. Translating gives CASSKLAGAGTGELFF.